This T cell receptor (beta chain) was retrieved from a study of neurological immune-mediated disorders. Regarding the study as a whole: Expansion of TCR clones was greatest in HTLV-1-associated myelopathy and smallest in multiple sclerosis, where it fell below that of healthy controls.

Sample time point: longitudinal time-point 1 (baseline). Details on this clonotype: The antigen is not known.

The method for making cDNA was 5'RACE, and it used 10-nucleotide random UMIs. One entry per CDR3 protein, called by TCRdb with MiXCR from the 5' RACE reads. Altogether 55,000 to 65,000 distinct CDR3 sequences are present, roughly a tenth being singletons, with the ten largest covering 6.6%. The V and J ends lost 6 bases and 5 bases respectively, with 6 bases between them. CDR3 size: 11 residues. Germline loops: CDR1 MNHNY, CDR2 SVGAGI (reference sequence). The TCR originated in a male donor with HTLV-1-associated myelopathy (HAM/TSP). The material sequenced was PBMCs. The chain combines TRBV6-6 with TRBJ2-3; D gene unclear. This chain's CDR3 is CASRLIDTQYF. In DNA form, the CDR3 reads TGTGCCAGCAGACTTATAGATACGCAGTATTTT.